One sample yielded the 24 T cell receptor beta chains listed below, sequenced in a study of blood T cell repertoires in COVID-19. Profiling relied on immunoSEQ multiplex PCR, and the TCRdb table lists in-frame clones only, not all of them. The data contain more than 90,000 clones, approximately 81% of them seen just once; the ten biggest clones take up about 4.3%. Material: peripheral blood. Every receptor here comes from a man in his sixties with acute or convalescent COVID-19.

The CDR3 sequence: CASRSGGGENTEAFF. The CDR3 DNA follows: TGCGCCAGCAGGTCAGGGGGAGGAGAAAACACTGAAGCTTTCTTT. V usage is TRBV5-1 and J usage is TRBJ1-1; 7 positions match TRBD1. The CDR3 loop spans 15 amino acids. CDR1 is SGHRS and CDR2 is YFSETQ in the germline V gene. The V and J ends lost 5 bases and 2 bases, in that order; junction bases with no gene match: 9.

The CDR3 spells CASSSGGANTEAFF. The CDR3 bases are TGTGCCAGCTCCTCCGGGGGGGCTAACACTGAAGCTTTCTTT. The rearrangement links TRBV5-4 to TRBJ1-1, with a tentative D call TRBD1 (6 bases). From germline, CDR1 is SGHNT and CDR2 YYREEE (reference sequence). Trimming took 7 bases from V and 2 from J, leaving 15 bases between them. The CDR3 is 14 amino acids. The variable domain in full, completed from reference TRBV5-4 and TRBJ1-1, reads ETGVTQSPTHLIKTRGQQVTLRCSSQSGHNTVSWYQQALGQGPQFIFQYYREEENGRGNFPPRFSGLQFPNYSSELNVNALELDDSALYLCASSSGGANTEAFFGQGTRLTVV.

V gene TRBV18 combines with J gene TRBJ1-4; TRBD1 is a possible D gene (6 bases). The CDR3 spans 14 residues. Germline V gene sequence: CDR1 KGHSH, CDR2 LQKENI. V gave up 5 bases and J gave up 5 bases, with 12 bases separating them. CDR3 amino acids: CASSSGQLNEKLFF. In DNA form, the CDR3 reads TGTGCCAGCTCATCGGGACAACTGAATGAAAAACTGTTTTTT.

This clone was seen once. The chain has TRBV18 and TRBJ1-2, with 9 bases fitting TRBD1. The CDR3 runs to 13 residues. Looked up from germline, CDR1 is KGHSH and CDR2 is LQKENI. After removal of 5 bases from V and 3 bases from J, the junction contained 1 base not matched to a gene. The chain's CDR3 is CASSTGGDYGYTF. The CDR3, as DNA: TGTGCCAGCTCAACAGGGGGCGACTATGGCTACACCTTC. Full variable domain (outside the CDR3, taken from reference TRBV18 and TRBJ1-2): NAGVMQNPRHLVRRRGQEARLRCSPMKGHSHVYWYRQLPEEGLKFMVYLQKENIIDESGMPKERFSAEFPKEGPSILRIQQVVRGDSAAYFCASSTGGDYGYTFGSGTRLTVV.

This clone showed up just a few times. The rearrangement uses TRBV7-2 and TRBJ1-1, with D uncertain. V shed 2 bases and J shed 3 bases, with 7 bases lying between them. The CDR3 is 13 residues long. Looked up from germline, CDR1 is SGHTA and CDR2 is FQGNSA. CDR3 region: CASSLTGYTEAFF. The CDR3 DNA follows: TGTGCCAGCAGCTTAACGGGTTACACTGAAGCTTTCTTT.

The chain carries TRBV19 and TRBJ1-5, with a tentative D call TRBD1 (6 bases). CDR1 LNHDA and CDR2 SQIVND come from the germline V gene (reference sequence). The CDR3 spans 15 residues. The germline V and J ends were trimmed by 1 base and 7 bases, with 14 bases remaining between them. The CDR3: CASSIAPQGNQPQHF. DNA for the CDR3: TGTGCCAGTAGTATAGCGCCCCAGGGGAACCAGCCCCAGCATTTT.

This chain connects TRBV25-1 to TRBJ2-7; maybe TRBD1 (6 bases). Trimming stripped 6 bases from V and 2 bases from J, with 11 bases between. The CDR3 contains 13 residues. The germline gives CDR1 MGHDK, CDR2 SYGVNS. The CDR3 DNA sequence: TGTGCCAGCAGGACAGGTGAGGCCTACGAGCAGTACGTC. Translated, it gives CASRTGEAYEQYV.

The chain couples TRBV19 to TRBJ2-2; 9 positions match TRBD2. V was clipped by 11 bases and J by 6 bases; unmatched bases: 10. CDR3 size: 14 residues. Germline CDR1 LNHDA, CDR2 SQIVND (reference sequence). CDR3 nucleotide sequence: TGTGCCCTTAGGGCGACTAGCGGATCCGGGGAGCTGTTTTTT. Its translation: CALRATSGSGELFF.

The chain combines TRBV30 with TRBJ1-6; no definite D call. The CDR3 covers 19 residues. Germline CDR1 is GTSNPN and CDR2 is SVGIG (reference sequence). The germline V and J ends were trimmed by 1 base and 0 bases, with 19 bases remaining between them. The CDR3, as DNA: TGTGCCTGGAGTGGATTCCGGGAACATTTGAGCTCCTATAATTCACCCCTCCACTTT. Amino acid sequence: CAWSGFREHLSSYNSPLHF. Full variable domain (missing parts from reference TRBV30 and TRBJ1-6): SQTIHQWPATLVQPVGSPLSLECTVEGTSNPNLYWYRQAAGRGLQLLFYSVGIGQISSEVPQNLSASRPQDRQFILSSKKLLLSDSGFYLCAWSGFREHLSSYNSPLHFGNGTRLTVT.

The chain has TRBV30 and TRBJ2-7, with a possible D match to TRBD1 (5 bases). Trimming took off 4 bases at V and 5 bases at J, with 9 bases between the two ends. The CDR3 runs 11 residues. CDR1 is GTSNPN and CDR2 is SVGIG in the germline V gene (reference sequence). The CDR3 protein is CAWTGRHEQYF. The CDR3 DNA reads TGTGCCTGGACAGGGCGCCACGAGCAGTACTTC. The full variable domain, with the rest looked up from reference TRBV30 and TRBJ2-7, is SQTIHQWPATLVQPVGSPLSLECTVEGTSNPNLYWYRQAAGRGLQLLFYSVGIGQISSEVPQNLSASRPQDRQFILSSKKLLLSDSGFYLCAWTGRHEQYFGPGTRLTVT.

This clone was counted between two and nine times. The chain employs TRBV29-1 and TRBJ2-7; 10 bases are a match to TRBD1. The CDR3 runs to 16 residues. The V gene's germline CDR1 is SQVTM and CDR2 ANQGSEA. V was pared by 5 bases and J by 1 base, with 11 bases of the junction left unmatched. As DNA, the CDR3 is TGCAGCGTTAAAACATTCCGGGACAGGGGATCCTACGAGCAGTACTTC. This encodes CSVKTFRDRGSYEQYF.

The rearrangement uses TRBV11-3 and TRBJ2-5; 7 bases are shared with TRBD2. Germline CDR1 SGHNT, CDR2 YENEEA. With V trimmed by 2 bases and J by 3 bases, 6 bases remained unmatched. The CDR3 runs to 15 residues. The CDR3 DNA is TGTGCCAGCAGCTTACCTTGGCGGGGGAAAGAGACCCAGTACTTC. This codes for CASSLPWRGKETQYF.

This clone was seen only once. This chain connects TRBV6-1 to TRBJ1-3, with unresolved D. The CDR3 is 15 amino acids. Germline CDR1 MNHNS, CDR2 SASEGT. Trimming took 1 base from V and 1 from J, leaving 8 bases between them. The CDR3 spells CASSEERVSGNTIYF. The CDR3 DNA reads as TGTGCCAGCAGTGAAGAACGAGTGTCTGGAAACACCATATATTTT.

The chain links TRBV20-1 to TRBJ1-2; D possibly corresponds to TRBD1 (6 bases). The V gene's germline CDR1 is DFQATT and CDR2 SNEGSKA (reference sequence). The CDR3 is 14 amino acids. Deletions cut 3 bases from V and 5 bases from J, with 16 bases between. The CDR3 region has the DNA TGCAGTGCTAGTCGGGGGGGCGCAGCGTATGGCTACACCTTC. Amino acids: CSASRGGAAYGYTF.

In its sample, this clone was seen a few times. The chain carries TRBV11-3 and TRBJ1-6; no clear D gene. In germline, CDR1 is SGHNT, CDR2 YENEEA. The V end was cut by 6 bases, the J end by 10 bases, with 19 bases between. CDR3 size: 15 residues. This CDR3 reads CASSREAFESSPLHF. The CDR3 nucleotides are TGTGCCAGCAGTCGAGAAGCGTTCGAATCCTCACCCCTCCACTTT.

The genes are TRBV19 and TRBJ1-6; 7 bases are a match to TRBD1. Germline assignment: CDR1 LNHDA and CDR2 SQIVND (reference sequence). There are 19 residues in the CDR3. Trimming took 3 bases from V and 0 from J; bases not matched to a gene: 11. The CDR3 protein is CASSIGQGTASSYNSPLHF. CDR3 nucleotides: TGTGCCAGTAGTATCGGTCAGGGGACAGCAAGCTCCTATAATTCACCCCTCCACTTT.

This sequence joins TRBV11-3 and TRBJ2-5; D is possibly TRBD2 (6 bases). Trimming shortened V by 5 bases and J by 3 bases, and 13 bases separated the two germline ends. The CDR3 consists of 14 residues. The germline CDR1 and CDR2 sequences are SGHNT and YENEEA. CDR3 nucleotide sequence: TGTGCCAGCAGCCCTGGGGGGACGGAAGAGACCCAGTACTTC. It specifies CASSPGGTEETQYF.

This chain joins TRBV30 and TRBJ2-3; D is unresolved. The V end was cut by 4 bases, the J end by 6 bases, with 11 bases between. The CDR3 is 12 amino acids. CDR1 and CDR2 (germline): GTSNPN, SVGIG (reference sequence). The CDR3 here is CAWITPGDTQYF. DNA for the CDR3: TGTGCCTGGATCACCCCCGGGGATACGCAGTATTTT.

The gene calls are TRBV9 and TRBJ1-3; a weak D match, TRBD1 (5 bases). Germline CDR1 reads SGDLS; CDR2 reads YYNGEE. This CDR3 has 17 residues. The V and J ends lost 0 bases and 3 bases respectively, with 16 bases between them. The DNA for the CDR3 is TGTGCCAGCAGCGTAGACCCCGGGGGGAGAGGTGGAAACACCATATATTTT. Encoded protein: CASSVDPGGRGGNTIYF.

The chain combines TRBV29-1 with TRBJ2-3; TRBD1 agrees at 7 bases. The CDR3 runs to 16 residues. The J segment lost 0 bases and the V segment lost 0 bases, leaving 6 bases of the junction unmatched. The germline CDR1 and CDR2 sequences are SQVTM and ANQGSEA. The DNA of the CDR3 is TGCAGCGTTGAAGATTGGGGACAGATTAGCACAGATACGCAGTATTTT. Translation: CSVEDWGQISTDTQYF.

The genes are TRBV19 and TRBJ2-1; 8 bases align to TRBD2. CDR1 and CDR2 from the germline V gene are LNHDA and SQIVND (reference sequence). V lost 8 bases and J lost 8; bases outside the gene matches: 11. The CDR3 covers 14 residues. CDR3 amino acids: CASGRRGGRHEQFF. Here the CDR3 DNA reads TGTGCCAGTGGTCGCCGGGGGGGCCGGCATGAGCAGTTCTTC.

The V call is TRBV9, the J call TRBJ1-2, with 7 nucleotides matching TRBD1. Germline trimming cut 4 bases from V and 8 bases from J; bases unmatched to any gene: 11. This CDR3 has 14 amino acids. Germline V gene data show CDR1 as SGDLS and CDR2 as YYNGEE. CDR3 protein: CASSPSTGTRGYTF. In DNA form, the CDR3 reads TGTGCCAGCAGCCCGTCGACAGGGACCAGGGGCTACACCTTC.

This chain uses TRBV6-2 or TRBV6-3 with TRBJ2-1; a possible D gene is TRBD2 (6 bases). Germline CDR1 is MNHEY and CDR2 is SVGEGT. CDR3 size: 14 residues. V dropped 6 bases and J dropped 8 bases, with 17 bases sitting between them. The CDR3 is CASSHRDSGDEQFF. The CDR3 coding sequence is TGTGCCAGCAGCCACCGGGACTCGGGGGATGAGCAGTTCTTC.

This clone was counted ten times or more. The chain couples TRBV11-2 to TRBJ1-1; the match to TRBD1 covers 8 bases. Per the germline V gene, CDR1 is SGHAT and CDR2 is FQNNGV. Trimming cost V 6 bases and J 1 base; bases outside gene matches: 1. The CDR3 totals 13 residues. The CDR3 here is CASRGQGNTEAFF. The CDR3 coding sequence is TGTGCCAGCAGAGGACAGGGGAACACTGAAGCTTTCTTT.